These 20 T cell receptor beta chains were all obtained from the same sample, sequenced in a study of blood T cell repertoires in COVID-19. Clones were read by immunoSEQ multiplex PCR, and TCRdb kept only the in-frame ones, dropping some. This sample has about 90,000 clones; roughly 70% occur once, and the top ten carry 14%. The sample consisted of peripheral blood. The source is a woman of 80 years or more with acute or convalescent COVID-19.

V usage is TRBV7-8 and J usage is TRBJ2-5; D is perhaps TRBD2 (5 bases). Germline V gene sequence: CDR1 SGHVS, CDR2 FQNEAQ. This CDR3 spans 14 amino acids. V lost 4 bases and J 5 bases, leaving 14 bases between the germline ends. CDR3 protein: CASSSSGSRETQYF. In DNA, the CDR3 is TGTGCCAGCAGCTCGTCGGGGTCTCGGGAGACCCAGTACTTC.

This clone appeared many times. V usage is TRBV30 and J usage is TRBJ1-1, with D unresolved. The CDR3 is made up of 13 amino acids. V gave up 0 bases and J gave up 0 bases, with 5 bases separating them. Germline CDR1 GTSNPN, CDR2 SVGIG (reference sequence). The CDR3 DNA follows: TGTGCCTGGAGTGTAGCCATGAACACTGAAGCTTTCTTT. This gives the protein CAWSVAMNTEAFF.

This clone was observed at least ten times. The CDR3 here is CASSYSSGGTDTQYF. In DNA form, the CDR3 reads TGTGCCAGCAGCTATTCTAGCGGGGGAACAGATACGCAGTATTTT. This chain links TRBV7-2 with TRBJ2-3; 10 bases fit TRBD2. The V and J ends lost 4 bases and 3 bases, in that order; junction bases with no gene match: 4. Germline CDR1 is SGHTA and CDR2 is FQGNSA. This CDR3 is 15 amino acids long. Supplemented by reference TRBV7-2 and TRBJ2-3, the full variable domain reads GAGVSQSPSNKVTEKGKDVELRCDPISGHTALYWYRQSLGQGLEFLIYFQGNSAPDKSGLPSDRFSAERTGGSVSTLTIQRTQQEDSAVYLCASSYSSGGTDTQYFGPGTRLTVL.

The chain uses TRBV9 and TRBJ1-6, with 7 nucleotides matching TRBD1. The CDR3 runs to 15 residues. V trimming: 0 bases; J trimming: 6 bases; junction bases outside the gene matches: 3. The germline V gene has CDR1 SGDLS and CDR2 YYNGEE. DNA for the CDR3: TGTGCCAGCAGCGTAGAAAGGGGGCGTAATTCACCCCTCCACTTT. Protein sequence: CASSVERGRNSPLHF.

The chain joins TRBV10-3 to TRBJ1-1; D call uncertain. Germline V gene lookup returns CDR1 ENHRY and CDR2 SYGVKD. Between the trimmed V and J ends, which lost 3 bases and 5 bases, there was a span of 13 bases. The CDR3 runs 14 residues. The CDR3 nucleotides are TGTGCCATCAGTGAAGCGCTCGGAGTGACTGAAGCTTTCTTT. This translates into CAISEALGVTEAFF.

As to this clone: Other DNA sequences within the sample encode an identical CDR3. This chain joins TRBV7-9 and TRBJ1-2; maybe TRBD1 (6 bases). This CDR3 is 13 amino acids long. The ends were cut back, 0 bases at V and 4 bases at J, with 6 bases in the middle. Germline V gene sequence: CDR1 SEHNR, CDR2 FQNEAQ (reference sequence). In DNA, the CDR3 is TGTGCCAGCAGCTTAGCCAGGGGCTATGGCTACACCTTC. Amino acids: CASSLARGYGYTF.

In its sample, this clone was seen once. This chain links TRBV5-5 with TRBJ1-1, with no clear D. The CDR3 runs to 16 residues. V gave up 1 base and J gave up 0 bases, with 13 bases separating them. In germline, CDR1 is SGHKS, CDR2 YYEKEE (reference sequence). CDR3 sequence reads: CASSLIPPALNTEAFF. CDR3 DNA sequence: TGTGCCAGCAGCTTGATACCTCCCGCGCTGAACACTGAAGCTTTCTTT.

The gene calls are TRBV21-1 and TRBJ1-5; TRBD1 was called by the table and not checked on the DNA. TRBV21-1 is annotated as a pseudogene. CDR3 size: 17 residues. The CDR3: CASSKGKGPLGNQPQHF. CDR3 nucleotide sequence: TGTGCCAGCAGCAAAGGAAAGGGGCCCCTAGGGAATCAGCCCCAGCATTTT.

V is TRBV5-1 and J is TRBJ2-5, with TRBD2 matching 10 bases. CDR3 length: 16 amino acids. Germline loops: CDR1 SGHRS, CDR2 YFSETQ. J gave up 5 bases and V 6 bases, and 13 bases lay outside the gene matches. The CDR3: CASKQASGGLGETQYF. DNA for the CDR3: TGCGCCAGCAAGCAGGCTAGCGGGGGCCTCGGGGAGACCCAGTACTTC.

The chain joins TRBV3-1 (or the pseudogene TRBV3-2) to TRBJ2-5, with TRBD2 matching over 11 bases. Germline V gene data show CDR1 as LGHDT and CDR2 as YNNKEL (reference sequence). V was pared by 0 bases and J by 2 bases, with 14 bases of the junction left unmatched. The CDR3 sequence is 20 residues long. The CDR3 DNA reads as TGTGCCAGCAGCCAAGATCAGAAGGCTAGCGGGGGGCCGAATCAAGAGACCCAGTACTTC. Translation gives CASSQDQKASGGPNQETQYF.

V is TRBV7-8 and J is TRBJ1-1; 9 nucleotides line up with TRBD1. Per the germline V gene, CDR1 is SGHVS and CDR2 is FQNEAQ. This CDR3 comprises 19 residues. The V segment lost 5 bases and the J segment 0 bases; nucleotides outside the gene matches: 16. DNA of the CDR3: TGTGCCAGCAGCGCGCTCCGGGGGACAGGGACGCCCTTGAACACTGAAGCTTTCTTT. Amino acids: CASSALRGTGTPLNTEAFF. Looking up the rest from reference TRBV7-8 and TRBJ1-1 gives the full variable domain: GAGVSQSPRYKVAKRGQDVALRCDPISGHVSLFWYQQALGQGPEFLTYFQNEAQLDKSGLPSDRFFAERPEGSVSTLKIQRTQQEDSAVYLCASSALRGTGTPLNTEAFFGQGTRLTVV.

V usage is TRBV24-1 and J usage is TRBJ2-1; D uncertain. The CDR3 runs 14 residues. Germline V gives CDR1 KGHDR, CDR2 SFDVKD. The germline V and J ends were trimmed by 3 bases and 2 bases, with 7 bases remaining between them. The CDR3: CATSDSPAYNEQFF. For the CDR3, the DNA is TGTGCCACCAGTGATAGTCCAGCCTACAATGAGCAGTTCTTC.

The chain employs TRBV4-3 and TRBJ1-2, with D possibly TRBD1 on 5 matching bases. Germline V lookup: CDR1 LGHNA, CDR2 YSLEER. The CDR3 has 14 residues. V was clipped by 1 base and J by 4 bases, with 10 bases between them. In nucleotides, the CDR3 is TGCGCCAGCAGCCAAGTGGGGGGGAGCTATGGCTACACCTTC. Its translation is CASSQVGGSYGYTF.

The chain couples TRBV15 to TRBJ2-7; 7 bases map to TRBD2. The germline gives CDR1 LNHNV, CDR2 YYDKDF (reference sequence). V dropped 1 base and J dropped 4; count of bases not matched to a gene: 7. This CDR3 is built from 15 residues. CDR3 DNA: TGTGCCACCAGCAGAGGGGGAGGGGATTGGTACGAGCAGTACTTC. Protein: CATSRGGGDWYEQYF.

The table lists this clone with a count of one. The chain links TRBV9 to TRBJ2-6; possible D gene TRBD2, 5 bases. This CDR3 spans 15 amino acids. The V gene lost 6 bases and the J gene lost 2 bases, with 12 bases spanning the gap. The germline V gene has CDR1 SGDLS and CDR2 YYNGEE. Here the CDR3 DNA reads TGTGCCAGCACCAGAGGGTCTACTGGGGCCAACGTCCTGACTTTC. Protein: CASTRGSTGANVLTF.

The J gene is TRBJ1-2, the V gene TRBV7-8, with 7 bases lining up with TRBD1. V was clipped by 5 bases and J by 4 bases; unmatched bases: 10. Germline V CDR1 and CDR2: SGHVS, FQNEAQ. CDR3 length equals 15 residues. The CDR3 region is CASSRDDRAFYGYTF. In DNA form, the CDR3 reads TGTGCCAGCAGCCGAGACGACAGGGCATTCTATGGCTACACCTTC.

The rearrangement links TRBV4-2 to TRBJ2-1, with 13 bases lining up with TRBD2. Germline trimming cut 4 bases from V and 3 bases from J; bases unmatched to any gene: 6. The CDR3 totals 17 residues. Per germline, CDR1 LGHNA and CDR2 YNFKEQ. The CDR3 sequence: CASSLRLAGGGYNEQFF. The CDR3 DNA reads as TGTGCCAGCAGCCTACGACTAGCGGGGGGAGGCTACAATGAGCAGTTCTTC.

The rearrangement uses TRBV7-3 and TRBJ1-1; the match to TRBD1 covers 8 bases. After removal of 0 bases from V and 6 bases from J, the junction contained 12 bases not matched to a gene. The CDR3 contains 17 residues. Germline V gene data show CDR1 as SGHTA and CDR2 as FQGTGA. The CDR3 loop reads CASSLTPIGRGQAEAFF. The CDR3 coding sequence is TGTGCCAGCAGCTTAACTCCCATAGGCAGGGGGCAGGCTGAAGCTTTCTTT.

This clone was counted between two and nine times. V gene TRBV18 combines with J gene TRBJ2-3, with unresolved D. There are 13 residues in the CDR3. CDR1 is KGHSH and CDR2 is LQKENI in the germline V gene. V was shortened by 3 bases and J by 6 bases, with 10 bases between the two germline ends. The CDR3 region is CASSPLGADTQYF. The CDR3 DNA follows: TGTGCCAGCTCACCCCTAGGAGCGGATACGCAGTATTTT.

This clone turned up a few times. This sequence joins TRBV29-1 and TRBJ2-5; D is perhaps TRBD2 (6 bases). Looked up from germline, CDR1 is SQVTM and CDR2 is ANQGSEA. V was shortened by 1 base and J by 0 bases, with 9 bases between the two germline ends. The length of the CDR3 is 14 residues. The chain's CDR3 is CSVEGRGYQETQYF. For the CDR3, the DNA is TGCAGCGTTGAAGGGCGGGGTTACCAAGAGACCCAGTACTTC.